This TCR beta chain was sequenced during a study of response to subunit inactivated influenza vaccine. TCRdb called the RT-PCR reads again in MiXCR, with one record for every CDR3 protein. The sample includes under 500,000 distinct CDR3 sequences, approximately 11% seen only once; the top ten take over 9.5%. V gave up 5 bases and J gave up 4 bases, with 15 bases separating them. CDR3 length equals 14 residues. Germline V gene sequence: CDR1 MDHEN, CDR2 SYDVKM. This clonotype appeared a single time. The antigen remains undetermined. Study-wide points: The authors put forward the suggestion that each seasonal influenza vaccination may bring in only a limited number of new T cells.

Sequencing used PBMCs from blood, obtained 45 days after vaccination. The J gene is TRBJ2-7, the V gene TRBV28; D may correspond to TRBD1 or TRBD2 (6 bases each). The sequence derives from a man aged 50-59 years who received an inactivated influenza vaccine. This chain's CDR3 is CASSQGRGGYEQYF. DNA of the CDR3: TGTGCCAGCAGTCAGGGGCGGGGTGGTTACGAGCAGTACTTC.